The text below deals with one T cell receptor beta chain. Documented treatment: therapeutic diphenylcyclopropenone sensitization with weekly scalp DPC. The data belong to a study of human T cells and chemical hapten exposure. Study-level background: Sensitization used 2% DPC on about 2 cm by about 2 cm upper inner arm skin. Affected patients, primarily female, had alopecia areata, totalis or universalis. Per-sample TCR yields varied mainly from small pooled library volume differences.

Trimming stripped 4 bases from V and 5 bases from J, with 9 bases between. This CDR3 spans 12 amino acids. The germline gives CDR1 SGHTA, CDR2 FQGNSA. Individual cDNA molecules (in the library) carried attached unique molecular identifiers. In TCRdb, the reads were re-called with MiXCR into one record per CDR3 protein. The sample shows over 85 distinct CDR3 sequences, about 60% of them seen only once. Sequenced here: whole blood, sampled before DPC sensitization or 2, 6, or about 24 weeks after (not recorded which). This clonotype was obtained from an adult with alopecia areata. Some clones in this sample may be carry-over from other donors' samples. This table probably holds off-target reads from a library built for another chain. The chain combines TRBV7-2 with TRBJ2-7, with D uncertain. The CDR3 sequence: CASSSISHEQYF. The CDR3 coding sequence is TGTGCCAGCAGCTCTATCTCTCACGAGCAGTACTTC. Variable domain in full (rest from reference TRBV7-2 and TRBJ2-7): GAGVSQSPSNKVTEKGKDVELRCDPISGHTALYWYRQSLGQGLEFLIYFQGNSAPDKSGLPSDRFSAERTGGSVSTLTIQRTQQEDSAVYLCASSSISHEQYFGPGTRLTVT.